The sequence of this TCR beta chain was determined in a study of PD-1 blockade in classical Hodgkin lymphoma. Study background: Nivolumab was given intravenously to patients at 3 mg/kg every 2 weeks.

Each patient experienced a relapse that followed autologous stem cell transplantation, and brentuximab vedotin exposure varied. Patients showed best responses of complete response, partial response or progressive disease. General observations from the study: The CD4+ diversity rise by C4D1 was clearest in complete responders. It was among complete responders that baseline diversity resembled that of newly diagnosed patients.

As regards this clone: Its target is unknown.

This CDR3 region has 13 residues. CDR1 and CDR2 from the germline V gene are SNHLY and FYNNEI. Trimming pared 11 bases from V and 0 bases from J, leaving 11 bases between. Using immunoSEQ multiplex PCR, the repertoire was profiled, and TCRdb retains in-frame clones only, with some absent. The data contain some 14,000 clones, over 75% of them singletons. The sample here was peripheral blood mononuclear cells (PBMCs), taken at baseline. The sequence was obtained from a human donor with classical Hodgkin lymphoma. The V call is TRBV2, the J call TRBJ1-3; D is unclear. CDR3 protein: CASSTLSGNTIYF. CDR3 nucleotide sequence: TGTGCCTCCTCGACCCTCTCTGGAAACACCATATATTTT.